The 19 T cell receptor beta chains below all came from one sample that was sequenced in a study of spatial heterogeneity in lung cancer. TCRdb independently ran MiXCR on the 5' RACE reads; one entry per CDR3 protein. The data hold about 23,000 distinct CDR3 sequences, with roughly 4.8% observed a single time. The time point denotes: sample taken at primary tumor resection. The sequenced material consisted of unsorted whole RNA from tumor, nontumor lung or frozen PBMC. The starting material was PBMCs, obtained at surgery. The receptor source for this set is a male donor with early-stage non-small cell lung cancer.

There are many counts of this clonotype. This chain joins TRBV20-1 and TRBJ2-3; TRBD2 matches at 7 bases. V dropped 6 bases and J dropped 1; count of bases not matched to a gene: 4. Per germline, CDR1 DFQATT and CDR2 SNEGSKA (reference sequence). The CDR3 covers 13 residues. CDR3 amino acids: CSARREGTDTQYF. The CDR3 DNA reads TGCAGTGCCCGACGGGAGGGCACAGATACGCAGTATTTT.

Many counts were recorded for this clonotype. The chain uses TRBV20-1 and TRBJ2-5, with 9 bases that match TRBD1. After removal of 3 bases from V and 4 bases from J, the junction contained 12 bases not matched to a gene. Germline V gene lookup returns CDR1 DFQATT and CDR2 SNEGSKA (reference sequence). CDR3 size: 16 residues. CDR3 DNA sequence: TGCAGTGCTAGTGGAGCGGGACAGGGATACCTAGAGACCCAGTACTTC. It codes for CSASGAGQGYLETQYF.

The sample holds many counts of this clonotype. The V call is TRBV21-1, the J call TRBJ2-2; the table's D gene call, TRBD1, was not cross checked with the DNA. TRBV21-1 is a recognized pseudogene. This CDR3 is built from 19 residues. The CDR3 nucleotides read TGTGCCAGCAAGGATAGGCGGCAGGTAAAATATCCGAACACCGGGGAGCTGTTTTTT. As protein: CASKDRRQVKYPNTGELFF.

This clonotype was detected many times. V is TRBV5-6 and J is TRBJ1-1; no reliable D call. This CDR3 spans 13 amino acids. The ends were cut back, 1 base at V and 2 bases at J, with 6 bases in the middle. Germline V gene sequence: CDR1 SGHDT, CDR2 YYEEEE. Here the CDR3 DNA reads TGTGCCAGCAGCTTGAGTTACAACACTGAAGCTTTCTTT. Translated, it gives CASSLSYNTEAFF. Full variable domain (outside the CDR3, taken from reference TRBV5-6 and TRBJ1-1): DAGVTQSPTHLIKTRGQQVTLRCSPKSGHDTVSWYQQALGQGPQFIFQYYEEEERQRGNFPDRFSGHQFPNYSSELNVNALLLGDSALYLCASSLSYNTEAFFGQGTRLTVV.

This clonotype was recorded at least ten times. CDR3 bases: TGTGCCTGGAGTGCACAGCCCCACTATGGCTACACCTTC. This codes for CAWSAQPHYGYTF. This chain uses TRBV30 with TRBJ1-2; D is unresolved. The length of the CDR3 is 13 residues. CDR1 is GTSNPN and CDR2 is SVGIG in the germline V gene (reference sequence). V lost 1 base and J lost 3, with 9 bases in between.

This clonotype has a count of ten or more. The chain uses TRBV13 and TRBJ1-1; D remains unclear. V was shortened by 4 bases and J by 1 base, with 22 bases between the two germline ends. CDR3 length: 18 amino acids. Germline CDR1 reads PRHDT; CDR2 reads FYEKMQ (reference sequence). The CDR3 protein is CASSWNLPSKSQNTEAFF. CDR3 coding DNA: TGTGCCAGCAGCTGGAACCTACCCTCGAAGAGCCAGAACACTGAAGCTTTCTTT.

In regard to this clonotype: A much larger clonotype is one base distant, so this may be a read error. V gene TRBV6-1 combines with J gene TRBJ2-1, with TRBD2 as a possible D gene (6 bases). The CDR3 totals 14 residues. V was clipped by 3 bases and J by 7 bases, with 13 bases between them. The germline V gene has CDR1 MNHNS and CDR2 SASEGT. CDR3 protein: CASSEGGSRNEQFF. Written as DNA, the CDR3 is TGTGCCAGCAGTGAGGGGGGTAGTCGGAATGAGCAGTTCTTC.

The gene calls are TRBV6-6 and TRBJ2-7; D might be TRBD1 (6 bases). CDR3 length: 16 amino acids. V lost 7 bases, J lost 2 bases, and 21 bases lay in between. Germline V CDR1 and CDR2: MNHNY, SVGAGI (reference sequence). The CDR3 bases are TGTGCCAGCATCTCATACCGCCAGGGGATGACCTACGAGCAGTACTTC. Translating it yields CASISYRQGMTYEQYF.

This clonotype appeared many times. The chain is built from TRBV2 and TRBJ2-2; D might be TRBD1 (7 bases). There are 13 residues in the CDR3. Germline V lookup: CDR1 SNHLY, CDR2 FYNNEI. V was trimmed by 10 bases and J by 4 bases, leaving 13 bases between them. CDR3 in amino acids: CATRGAGTGELFF. Written as DNA, the CDR3 is TGTGCCACCAGGGGGGCGGGCACCGGGGAGCTGTTTTTT.

This clonotype was detected many times. The chain joins TRBV7-2 to TRBJ2-7, with a tentative D call TRBD1 (6 bases). This CDR3 region has 15 residues. Germline assignment: CDR1 SGHTA and CDR2 FQGNSA. V was cut by 4 bases and J by 2 bases, with 15 bases left in between. The CDR3 DNA sequence: TGTGCCAGCAGCTCGTCCGACAGGCCCACCTACGAGCAGTACTTC. It specifies CASSSSDRPTYEQYF.

This clonotype is medium-sized in the sample. This chain links TRBV24-1 with TRBJ1-2; 8 bases agree with TRBD1. The junction had 6 bases not matched to a gene; V was cut back by 3 bases and J by 4 bases. The CDR3 covers 15 residues. Germline CDR1 KGHDR, CDR2 SFDVKD. The CDR3 region is CATSDTRTGTYGYTF. Here the CDR3 DNA reads TGTGCCACCAGTGATACTCGGACAGGGACCTATGGCTACACCTTC.

A few counts support this clonotype. A much larger clone lies a single base off, so this may be a read error. The V and J genes are TRBV2 and TRBJ1-5; the D gene is possibly TRBD1 (5 bases). Judging by the DNA end, TRBJ2-3 fits better; the J call may be wrong. The germline CDR1 and CDR2 sequences are SNHLY and FYNNEI. This CDR3 contains 14 residues. In DNA form, the CDR3 reads TGTGCCAGCAGTGTAAGGACACCTAATCAGCCCCAGTATTTT. Its protein is CASSVRTPNQPQYF.

In its sample, this clonotype is medium-sized. The chain combines TRBV10-3 with TRBJ1-1, with D uncertain. Germline assignment: CDR1 ENHRY and CDR2 SYGVKD. The CDR3 extends over 13 amino acids. V shed 2 bases and J shed 1 base, with 5 bases lying between them. The CDR3 DNA is TGTGCCATCAGTGAGCGGCAGAACACTGAAGCTTTCTTT. It encodes CAISERQNTEAFF.

This clonotype showed up many times. The genes are TRBV7-2 and TRBJ2-2, with D possibly being TRBD2 (5 bases). Between the trimmed V and J ends, which lost 0 bases and 4 bases, there was a span of 9 bases. CDR1 is SGHTA, CDR2 FQGNSA, per germline. The length of the CDR3 is 15 residues. The CDR3 DNA is TGTGCCAGCAGCTTAGCTCGGACTGCCACCGGGGAGCTGTTTTTT. Its translation is CASSLARTATGELFF.

This clonotype has a count of ten or more. The chain carries TRBV28 and TRBJ1-1; possible D gene TRBD1, 6 bases. V lost 5 bases to trimming and J lost 5 bases, with 15 bases between them. This CDR3 comprises 14 residues. CDR1 is MDHEN and CDR2 is SYDVKM in the germline V gene. As DNA, the CDR3 is TGTGCCAGCAGTCAAGGGGGGATTTCGACTGAAGCTTTCTTT. Amino acid sequence: CASSQGGISTEAFF.

This clonotype was counted ten times or more. V usage is TRBV18 and J usage is TRBJ2-7; a weak D match, TRBD1 (5 bases). The ends were cut back, 5 bases at V and 2 bases at J, with 28 bases in the middle. Per germline, CDR1 KGHSH and CDR2 LQKENI. This CDR3 comprises 19 residues. CDR3 nucleotide sequence: TGTGCCAGCTCATCCGACAGTACCCCACGTATTGTGGGGACCTACGAGCAGTACTTC. Residues: CASSSDSTPRIVGTYEQYF.

This clonotype was counted ten times or more. This chain joins TRBV6-6 and TRBJ1-2, with 8 bases identical to TRBD1. Germline V lookup: CDR1 MNHNY, CDR2 SVGAGI (reference sequence). There are 13 residues in the CDR3. CDR3 nucleotide sequence: TGTGCTACGAGCAGGGGGCCCACTGATGGCTACACCTTC. Its translation is CATSRGPTDGYTF.

This clonotype was counted at least ten times. The chain joins TRBV20-1 to TRBJ2-6, with D possibly TRBD2 on 5 matching bases. Trimming shortened V by 5 bases and J by 2 bases, and 10 bases separated the two germline ends. Per germline, CDR1 DFQATT and CDR2 SNEGSKA (reference sequence). The CDR3 extends over 14 amino acids. CDR3 sequence reads: CSAGLGAGANVLTF. The DNA of the CDR3 is TGCAGTGCTGGGCTCGGGGCTGGGGCCAACGTCCTGACTTTC.

This clonotype has a count of ten or more. This chain links TRBV29-1 with TRBJ2-4; no reliable D call. Looked up from germline, CDR1 is SQVTM and CDR2 is ANQGSEA. The CDR3 loop spans 13 amino acids. V was shortened by 3 bases and J by 0 bases, with 6 bases between the two germline ends. The CDR3 is CSVDSVAKNIQYF. In DNA form, the CDR3 reads TGCAGCGTTGACAGCGTAGCCAAAAACATTCAGTACTTC.